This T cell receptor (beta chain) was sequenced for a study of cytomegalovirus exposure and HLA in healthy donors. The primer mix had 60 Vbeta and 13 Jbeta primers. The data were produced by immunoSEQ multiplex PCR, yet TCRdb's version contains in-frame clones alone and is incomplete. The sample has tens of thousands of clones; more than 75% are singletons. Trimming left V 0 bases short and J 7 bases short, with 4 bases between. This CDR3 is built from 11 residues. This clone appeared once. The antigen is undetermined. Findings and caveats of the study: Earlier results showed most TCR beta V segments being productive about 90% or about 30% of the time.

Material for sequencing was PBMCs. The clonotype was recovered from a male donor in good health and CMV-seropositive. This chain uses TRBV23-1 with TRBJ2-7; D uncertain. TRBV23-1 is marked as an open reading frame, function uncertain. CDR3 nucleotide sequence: TGCGCCAGCAGTCAATCTAAAGAGCAGTACTTC. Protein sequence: CASSQSKEQYF.